The rows below give T cell receptor beta chains drawn from one sample of a study of blood T cell repertoires in COVID-19. Libraries were prepared by immunoSEQ multiplex PCR; TCRdb keeps only in-frame clonotypes and omits some of them. The profile shows 150,000 to 200,000 clones, more than 70% of them singletons. Source material: PBMCs or T cells enriched from blood (not recorded which). The receptors here all came from a man aged 55 to 70 who had recovered from COVID-19. CDR3s include the opening cysteine and the closing phenylalanine or tryptophan. D genes are given only for firm matches. Clone size is stated in some rows and not others, as once, few, many or a class when expanded.

abundance	v_gene	j_gene	d_gene	CDR3nt	CDR3aa
few	TRBV7-2	TRBJ2-7	TRBD1	TGTGCCAGCAGCTTTGACAGGGGGCGATCCTACGAGCAGTACTTC	CASSFDRGRSYEQYF
.	TRBV3-1/TRBV3-2	TRBJ2-2	.	TGTGCCAGCAGCCAAGTTGGTGGGAGCTATCGGACCGGGGAGCTGTTTTTT	CASSQVGGSYRTGELFF
.	TRBV19	TRBJ2-1	TRBD2	TGTGCCAGTAGGTTAGCGGGAGGCTACAATGAGCAGTTCTTC	CASRLAGGYNEQFF
.	TRBV28	TRBJ1-6	TRBD1	TGTGCCAGCAGTCAGGGACAGGATAATTCACCCCTCCACTTT	CASSQGQDNSPLHF
.	TRBV14	TRBJ2-2	TRBD1	TGTGCCAGCAGCCACCGACAGGGATGGAACACCGGGGAGCTGTTTTTT	CASSHRQGWNTGELFF
once	TRBV5-1	TRBJ1-1	.	TGCGCCAGCAGAAGCTCGGGGAACACTGAAGCTTTCTTT	CASRSSGNTEAFF
once	TRBV7-2	TRBJ1-2	.	TGTGCCAGCAGCTTAGGTTTTTCGGGGATCTCTAACTATGGCTACACCTTC	CASSLGFSGISNYGYTF
.	TRBV6-5	TRBJ2-7	TRBD1	TGTGCCAGCAGTTTGCGCCCGGGACAGGCCTACGAGCAGTACTTC	CASSLRPGQAYEQYF
.	TRBV6-4	TRBJ1-4	.	TGTGCCAGCAGCGGGACATCAACTAATGAAAAACTGTTTTTT	CASSGTSTNEKLFF
.	TRBV7-3	TRBJ1-1	TRBD1	TGTGCCAGCAGCTTGACAGGGTCTTCTGAAGCTTTCTTT	CASSLTGSSEAFF
.	TRBV27	TRBJ2-2	TRBD2	TGTGCCAGCAGTTTGGTGTTCGGGGGGGCCATCGGGGAGCTGTTTTTT	CASSLVFGGAIGELFF
.	TRBV9	TRBJ2-7	.	TGTGCCAGCAGCCCCGGGAGCGCGGGGAACGAGCAGTACTTC	CASSPGSAGNEQYF
.	TRBV6-2/TRBV6-3	TRBJ2-7	.	TGTGCCAGCATCCCCGGAGGCGGGGCCTACGAGCAGTACTTC	CASIPGGGAYEQYF
.	TRBV3-1/TRBV3-2	TRBJ1-1	.	TGTGCCAGCAGCCAGACAATGAACACTGAAGCTTTCTTT	CASSQTMNTEAFF
.	TRBV18	TRBJ2-7	TRBD1	TGTGCCAGCTCACCACTACAGGGGGGATACGAGCAGTACTTC	CASSPLQGGYEQYF
.	TRBV29-1	TRBJ1-1	.	TGCAGCGTCTCAAACGGGGAGATGGAAGCTTTCTTT	CSVSNGEMEAFF
.	TRBV2	TRBJ2-4	.	TGTGCCAGCAGTGAAGCTAGGGGGGAGGGTTTGAACATTCAGTACTTC	CASSEARGEGLNIQYF
once	TRBV6-1	TRBJ2-5	.	TGTGCCAGCAGTGAAATTCTAGGTGGAGAGACCCAGTACTTC	CASSEILGGETQYF
.	TRBV6-5	TRBJ2-3	.	TGTGCCAGCAGTTACTCGGGGCTTGACCCGGCAGATACGCAGTATTTT	CASSYSGLDPADTQYF
many	TRBV9	TRBJ2-5	TRBD1	TGTGCCAGCAGCCCTTGGACAGGGATCCAAGAGACCCAGTACTTC	CASSPWTGIQETQYF
.	TRBV28	TRBJ2-1	.	TGTGCCAGCAGTTTATGGGGGGGGGCTAGCGCTTTCGGTGAGCAGTTCTTC	CASSLWGGASAFGEQFF
.	TRBV7-6	TRBJ1-2	.	TGTGCCAGCAGCTCCGACTCTGACGGTTTTAGAGGCTACACCTTC	CASSSDSDGFRGYTF
.	TRBV6-4	TRBJ1-5	TRBD1	TGTGCCAGCAGTGTGGACAGGGAGGCTCAGCCCCAGCATTTT	CASSVDREAQPQHF
.	TRBV29-1	TRBJ2-3	TRBD2	TGCAGCGTGGACGGACTAGCGGGAGGCTTGGGCACAGATACGCAGTATTTT	CSVDGLAGGLGTDTQYF
.	TRBV19	TRBJ1-6	TRBD1	TGTGCCAGTAGCATGGACAGGGGGATGTCGATTTCACCCCTCCACTTT	CASSMDRGMSISPLHF
.	TRBV19	TRBJ2-3	TRBD2	TGTGCCAGTAGTATAGTTCTTCCAGGAAGTAGCGGGAGGGCCGAGGGGCAGTATTTT	CASSIVLPGSSGRAEGQYF
.	TRBV5-5	TRBJ1-1	.	TGTGCCAGCAGCTTGGGGGCAAGTATTACTGAAGCTTTCTTT	CASSLGASITEAFF
once	TRBV19	TRBJ1-6	.	TGTGCCAGTAGTATACCGAACTACGCCAATTCACCCCTCCACTTT	CASSIPNYANSPLHF
.	TRBV2	TRBJ1-5	TRBD1	TGTGCCAGCAATGGACAGGGGGCGCAACCCCAGCATTTT	CASNGQGAQPQHF
.	TRBV5-6	TRBJ2-3	.	TGTGCCAGCAGCCAGCCCAGGTTTTCTAGCACAGATACGCAGTATTTT	CASSQPRFSSTDTQYF
.	TRBV14	TRBJ2-7	.	TGTGCCAGCAGCCCCACCCGGCCAGGGGTCTACGAGCAGTACTTC	CASSPTRPGVYEQYF
.	TRBV15	TRBJ1-5	TRBD1	TGTGCCACCAGCAGAGATCGACAGGGGGACAATCAGCCCCAGCATTTT	CATSRDRQGDNQPQHF
many	TRBV12-3/TRBV12-4	TRBJ2-5	.	TGTGCCAGCAGTCTTCAAGAGACCCAGTACTTC	CASSLQETQYF
.	TRBV7-2	TRBJ1-5	.	TGTGCCAGCAGCTTAGAGCCCTATCAGCCCCAGCATTTT	CASSLEPYQPQHF
.	TRBV5-1	TRBJ2-5	TRBD2	TGCGCCAGCAGCCCGGCGGGGGACTACCAAGAGACCCAGTACTTC	CASSPAGDYQETQYF
.	TRBV6-1	TRBJ1-6	.	TGTGCCAGCAGTGAAGGATCGGCAGGGCGTTCACCCCTCCACTTT	CASSEGSAGRSPLHF